The 13 T cell receptor beta chains given below trace back to one sample, sequenced in a study of OX40 agonist ivuxolimab in advanced cancers. The data were produced by immunoSEQ multiplex PCR, yet TCRdb's version contains in-frame clones alone and is incomplete. Of tens of thousands of clones detected, roughly four fifths appear once; the ten largest clones hold over 0.4%. The material sequenced was CD4+ or CD8+ T cells sorted from blood, taken in a trial of the OX40 agonist ivuxolimab. The receptors derive from an adult with an advanced solid tumor such as melanoma, head and neck, liver or kidney cancer.

The CDR3 loop reads CASRHRQAPNSPLHF. DNA for the CDR3: TGTGCCAGCAGACACCGACAGGCCCCTAATTCACCCCTCCACTTT. The V gene is TRBV6-1, the J gene TRBJ1-6, with a possible D match to TRBD1 (6 bases). The CDR3 runs 15 residues. V lost 6 bases to trimming and J lost 6 bases, with 15 bases between them. The germline V gene encodes CDR1 MNHNS and CDR2 SASEGT.

V is TRBV5-4 and J is TRBJ1-2; the D is unclear. CDR1 SGHNT and CDR2 YYREEE come from the germline V gene (reference sequence). CDR3 length: 13 amino acids. V shed 0 bases and J shed 9 bases, with 12 bases lying between them. The CDR3 nucleotides read TGTGCCAGCAGCTTGGAAGGTCGGGGAAGCTACACCTTC. Translation gives CASSLEGRGSYTF.

The rearrangement joins TRBV11-3 to TRBJ2-1, with a possible D match to TRBD1 (7 bases). Trimming removed 5 bases from V and 9 bases from J, with 17 bases in between. The CDR3 consists of 14 residues. CDR1 and CDR2 from the germline V gene are SGHNT and YENEEA. In DNA form, the CDR3 reads TGTGCCAGCAGCACCGGGACTCAGGGGGGTGAGCAGTTCTTC. This sequence encodes CASSTGTQGGEQFF.

The chain couples TRBV29-1 to TRBJ1-3; the match to TRBD1 covers 7 bases. This CDR3 has 13 amino acids. Germline values: CDR1 SQVTM, CDR2 ANQGSEA. With V trimmed by 4 bases and J by 5 bases, 5 bases remained unmatched. The CDR3 coding sequence is TGCAGCGTTGCCCGACAGGGACGAAACACCATATATTTT. It codes for CSVARQGRNTIYF.

This chain links TRBV30 with TRBJ1-2, with D perhaps TRBD1 (5 bases). The CDR3 runs 14 residues. V was clipped by 0 bases and J by 7 bases, with 15 bases between them. Germline loops: CDR1 GTSNPN, CDR2 SVGIG (reference sequence). The CDR3 DNA sequence: TGTGCCTGGAGTGTACCGGTGGGGGTCAGTGGCTACACCTTC. Translated: CAWSVPVGVSGYTF.

In its sample, this clone was seen once. The V gene is TRBV5-1, the J gene TRBJ1-2, with TRBD1 as a possible D gene (5 bases). The CDR3 has 13 amino acids. Looked up from germline, CDR1 is SGHRS and CDR2 is YFSETQ. The V gene lost 4 bases and the J gene lost 7 bases, with 14 bases spanning the gap. CDR3 nucleotide sequence: TGCGCCAGCAGCGACCAGGGAGTGGGTGGCTACACCTTC. Amino acids: CASSDQGVGGYTF. Full variable domain (rest looked up from reference TRBV5-1 and TRBJ1-2): KAGVTQTPRYLIKTRGQQVTLSCSPISGHRSVSWYQQTPGQGLQFLFEYFSETQRNKGNFPGRFSGRQFSNSRSEMNVSTLELGDSALYLCASSDQGVGGYTFGSGTRLTVV.

The chain joins TRBV19 to TRBJ2-6; D could derive from TRBD1 or TRBD2 (5 bases each). Germline loops: CDR1 LNHDA, CDR2 SQIVND (reference sequence). The germline V and J ends were trimmed by 5 bases and 8 bases, with 10 bases remaining between them. The CDR3 covers 13 residues. CDR3 region: CASSRRESNVLTF. As DNA, the CDR3 is TGTGCCAGTAGTCGCAGGGAGTCCAACGTCCTGACTTTC.

This clone was seen a few times. This specimen includes other DNA sequences encoding the same CDR3. The V and J genes are TRBV28 and TRBJ1-2; D perhaps matches TRBD1 (6 bases). The CDR3 is made up of 12 amino acids. Per the germline V gene, CDR1 is MDHEN and CDR2 is SYDVKM. Trimming took off 5 bases at V and 5 bases at J, with 9 bases between the two ends. CDR3 sequence (DNA): TGTGCCAGCAGTCTACAGGGATATGGCTACACCTTC. This translates into CASSLQGYGYTF.

The chain employs TRBV15 and TRBJ1-2; perhaps TRBD1 as D (5 bases). V lost 2 bases to trimming and J lost 0 bases, with 10 bases between them. The germline CDR1 and CDR2 sequences are LNHNV and YYDKDF (reference sequence). The CDR3 is 15 amino acids. CDR3 region: CATSRKATANYGYTF. Written as DNA, the CDR3 is TGTGCCACCAGCAGAAAAGCGACAGCTAACTATGGCTACACCTTC.

This chain connects TRBV7-2 to TRBJ2-7; 12 positions agree with TRBD2. Trimming removed 3 bases from V and 6 bases from J; junction bases left unmatched: 3. The CDR3 totals 14 residues. CDR1 and CDR2 (germline): SGHTA, FQGNSA. The CDR3 nucleotides read TGTGCCAGCAGCTTCCTAGCGGGAGGGGGCGAGCAGTACTTC. It translates to CASSFLAGGGEQYF.

This chain links TRBV2 with TRBJ2-3, with 11 bases matching TRBD2. With 5 bases clipped from V and 2 bases from J, the junction kept 3 bases outside the gene matches. The CDR3 is 15 residues long. CDR1 and CDR2 (germline): SNHLY, FYNNEI. CDR3: CASSSSGGPTDTQYF. The CDR3 bases are TGTGCCAGCAGTTCTAGCGGGGGGCCCACAGATACGCAGTATTTT.

This sequence joins TRBV7-2 and TRBJ2-3; 8 nucleotides agree with TRBD2. CDR3 length: 15 residues. The V segment lost 1 base and the J segment 5 bases; nucleotides outside the gene matches: 5. From germline, CDR1 is SGHTA and CDR2 FQGNSA. CDR3 residues: CASSLVGREVDTQYF. For the CDR3, the DNA is TGTGCCAGCAGCTTAGTGGGGCGGGAGGTAGATACGCAGTATTTT.

This chain joins TRBV4-1 and TRBJ2-2; D call uncertain. The germline V gene encodes CDR1 MGHRA and CDR2 YSYEKL. Trimming removed 4 bases from V and 4 bases from J, with 13 bases in between. The CDR3 totals 15 residues. The CDR3 DNA is TGCGCCAGCAGCCCAGCTGACGGCGGCACCGGGGAGCTGTTTTTT. Translation: CASSPADGGTGELFF.